Listed below are T cell receptor beta chains from one sample, sequenced in a study of cytomegalovirus exposure and HLA in healthy donors. Profiling relied on immunoSEQ multiplex PCR, and the TCRdb table lists in-frame clones only, not all of them. The repertoire holds about 130,000 clones, with 85% to 90% as singletons. What was sequenced was PBMCs. These receptors were obtained from a woman younger than 30 in good health and CMV-seropositive. Each CDR3 is given with its conserved first and last residue. Each record gives: CDR3 DNA, CDR3 protein, V gene, clone size, J gene, D gene. A D gene is named only where the DNA matches it firmly. Clone size is not always given. Where it is, it says once, few, many or a class for expanded clones.

DNA: TGCGCCAGCAGCCAAGGACAGGGGGCGAACACCGGGGAGCTGTTTTTT
CDR3: CASSQGQGANTGELFF
V: TRBV4-1
size: NA
J: TRBJ2-2
D: TRBD1

DNA: TGTGCCAGCAGTCCCGGACAGGGTTACGGCTACACCTTC
CDR3: CASSPGQGYGYTF
V: TRBV28
size: NA
J: TRBJ1-2
D: TRBD1

DNA: TGTGCCAGCAGCTTGAATTCCTGGTATGAGGGCTACACCTTC
CDR3: CASSLNSWYEGYTF
V: TRBV4-2
size: NA
J: TRBJ1-2
D: NA

DNA: TGTGCCAGCAGCGTTGGCAGGGCCTCTGGGGCCAACGTCCTGACTTTC
CDR3: CASSVGRASGANVLTF
V: TRBV9
size: NA
J: TRBJ2-6
D: NA

DNA: TGCGCCAGCAGCTCTATGACAGCTCAGGAAGCTTTCTTT
CDR3: CASSSMTAQEAFF
V: TRBV5-1
size: NA
J: TRBJ1-1
D: NA

DNA: TGCGCCAGCAGTAATACCCAGCCCGGGGAGCAGTACTTC
CDR3: CASSNTQPGEQYF
V: TRBV10-1
size: few
J: TRBJ2-7
D: NA

DNA: TGTGCCAGCAGTCTCGGACAGAAAGGACTGTTTTTT
CDR3: CASSLGQKGLFF
V: TRBV28
size: NA
J: TRBJ1-4
D: NA

DNA: TGTGCCAGCAGTTTAGAGGGCGGGGTTGGCACAGATACGCAGTATTTT
CDR3: CASSLEGGVGTDTQYF
V: TRBV28
size: NA
J: TRBJ2-3
D: NA

DNA: TGTGCCAGCAGCCCCGGACTAGTGGCCTACGAGCAGTACTTC
CDR3: CASSPGLVAYEQYF
V: TRBV7-9
size: NA
J: TRBJ2-7
D: TRBD2

DNA: TGTGCCTGGAGAGGCGGGGGCACTGAAGCTTTCTTT
CDR3: CAWRGGGTEAFF
V: TRBV30
size: few
J: TRBJ1-1
D: NA

DNA: TGTGCCTGCCTCTTACAGGATCTAGGGGGCTACACCTTC
CDR3: CACLLQDLGGYTF
V: TRBV30
size: NA
J: TRBJ1-2
D: NA

DNA: TGTGCCAGCAGCTTGGGCGGGGGGAGATCCTACGAGCAGTACTTC
CDR3: CASSLGGGRSYEQYF
V: TRBV5-4
size: NA
J: TRBJ2-7
D: TRBD2

DNA: TGTGCCAGCAGCCCACGACAGGGGGGAACAGATACGCAGTATTTT
CDR3: CASSPRQGGTDTQYF
V: TRBV4-2
size: NA
J: TRBJ2-3
D: TRBD1

DNA: TGTGCCAGTAGCTGGCGGGGGGGAAACATTCAGTACTTC
CDR3: CASSWRGGNIQYF
V: TRBV19
size: NA
J: TRBJ2-4
D: TRBD2

DNA: TGTGCCTATGACAGGAGAAACTATGGCTACACCTTC
CDR3: CAYDRRNYGYTF
V: TRBV30
size: NA
J: TRBJ1-2
D: NA

DNA: TGTGCCAGCAGCCAAGAACTTGCGGGGGATCGCGAGCAGTACTTC
CDR3: CASSQELAGDREQYF
V: TRBV4-2
size: NA
J: TRBJ2-7
D: TRBD2

DNA: TGTGCCAGCTCAGAGTACAGTAATTCACCCCTCCACTTT
CDR3: CASSEYSNSPLHF
V: TRBV18
size: once
J: TRBJ1-6
D: NA

DNA: TGTGCCAGCAGCCGGTCAGGGGGCGCGGGCACTGAAGCTTTCTTT
CDR3: CASSRSGGAGTEAFF
V: TRBV7-3
size: NA
J: TRBJ1-1
D: TRBD1

DNA: TGTGCCAGCAGCGAGAGGGTGGTCACCGGGGAGCTGTTTTTT
CDR3: CASSERVVTGELFF
V: TRBV9
size: NA
J: TRBJ2-2
D: NA

DNA: TGTGCCAGCAGCTTAGCTTTTGGGGCGGCTGAGCAGTTCTTC
CDR3: CASSLAFGAAEQFF
V: TRBV7-9
size: NA
J: TRBJ2-1
D: NA

DNA: TGTGCCAGCAGCCGCACAGGGTATGATTCACCCCTCCACTTT
CDR3: CASSRTGYDSPLHF
V: TRBV28
size: few
J: TRBJ1-6
D: NA

DNA: TGTGCCAGCACACAGGGAGTCACCGGGGAGCTGTTTTTT
CDR3: CASTQGVTGELFF
V: TRBV14
size: NA
J: TRBJ2-2
D: NA

DNA: TGTGCCAGCAGCTTAAAAGAACCGGGACACCTTAATTCACCCCTCCACTTT
CDR3: CASSLKEPGHLNSPLHF
V: TRBV27
size: NA
J: TRBJ1-6
D: NA

DNA: TGTGCCAGCAGCGCCGGGACAGGGGAAGGGTACGAGCAGTACTTC
CDR3: CASSAGTGEGYEQYF
V: TRBV11-2
size: few
J: TRBJ2-7
D: TRBD1

DNA: TGCGCCAGCAGCCCTGGTACTAGCGGGGGACAAGAGACCCAGTACTTC
CDR3: CASSPGTSGGQETQYF
V: TRBV5-1
size: NA
J: TRBJ2-5
D: TRBD2

DNA: TGTGCCAGCCTGGGACAGGGGTCCTACAATGAGCAGTTCTTC
CDR3: CASLGQGSYNEQFF
V: TRBV27
size: NA
J: TRBJ2-1
D: TRBD1

DNA: TGTGCCAGCGAGCGGGACTCCCCAGGGAATGAGCAGTTCTTC
CDR3: CASERDSPGNEQFF
V: TRBV6-6
size: NA
J: TRBJ2-1
D: TRBD2

DNA: TGTGCCAGCAGCCAAAAGCGGGGGGGCCGTGATCCCCAGTACTTC
CDR3: CASSQKRGGRDPQYF
V: TRBV4-2
size: NA
J: TRBJ2-5
D: TRBD2

DNA: TGCGCCAGCAGCTCAGGGACGGCGGGGCTTAGCACAGATACGCAGTATTTT
CDR3: CASSSGTAGLSTDTQYF
V: TRBV5-1
size: NA
J: TRBJ2-3
D: NA

DNA: TGTGCCAGCAGACTGACAGGGCAGGGGTTCTATGGCTACACCTTC
CDR3: CASRLTGQGFYGYTF
V: TRBV2
size: NA
J: TRBJ1-2
D: TRBD1

DNA: TGTGCCAGCAGCTCCAAAGGGGGTTCTAGCGGGGTATTAAATGAGCAGTTCTTC
CDR3: CASSSKGGSSGVLNEQFF
V: TRBV7-9
size: few
J: TRBJ2-1
D: TRBD2

DNA: TGTGCCAGCAGTGGTGGGGGCTTATCAGAGACCCAGTACTTC
CDR3: CASSGGGLSETQYF
V: TRBV25-1
size: NA
J: TRBJ2-5
D: NA

DNA: TGTGCCAGCAGCTTAGCAGGGGGAGTCACCGGGGAGCTGTTTTTT
CDR3: CASSLAGGVTGELFF
V: TRBV11-3
size: once
J: TRBJ2-2
D: TRBD1

DNA: TGTGCCAGCAGCTCACTTCACGACAGGGTAACAGATACGCAGTATTTT
CDR3: CASSSLHDRVTDTQYF
V: TRBV7-9
size: NA
J: TRBJ2-3
D: TRBD1

DNA: TGTGCCAGTAGTATAGAAATTGGGGCAGGGGCGAACTATGGCTACACCTTC
CDR3: CASSIEIGAGANYGYTF
V: TRBV19
size: NA
J: TRBJ1-2
D: NA

DNA: TGTGCCAGCAGTTCTTCTAGCGGGGGGGGGAAAGAGACCCAGTACTTC
CDR3: CASSSSSGGGKETQYF
V: TRBV2
size: NA
J: TRBJ2-5
D: TRBD2

DNA: TGTGCCAGCAGTGCCGGGACACCTGATTCACCCCTCCACTTT
CDR3: CASSAGTPDSPLHF
V: TRBV9
size: NA
J: TRBJ1-6
D: NA

DNA: TGCGCCAGCAGCTTGGCCTTAGCGGGGGGACTTGGCACCGGGGAGCTGTTTTTT
CDR3: CASSLALAGGLGTGELFF
V: TRBV5-1
size: NA
J: TRBJ2-2
D: TRBD2

DNA: TGTGCCTGGGGAGAAAGGGGGAACACTGAAGCTTTCTTT
CDR3: CAWGERGNTEAFF
V: TRBV30
size: NA
J: TRBJ1-1
D: NA

DNA: TGTGCCAGCTCATTGACCGGGACAGGCTACACCTTC
CDR3: CASSLTGTGYTF
V: TRBV18
size: NA
J: TRBJ1-2
D: NA